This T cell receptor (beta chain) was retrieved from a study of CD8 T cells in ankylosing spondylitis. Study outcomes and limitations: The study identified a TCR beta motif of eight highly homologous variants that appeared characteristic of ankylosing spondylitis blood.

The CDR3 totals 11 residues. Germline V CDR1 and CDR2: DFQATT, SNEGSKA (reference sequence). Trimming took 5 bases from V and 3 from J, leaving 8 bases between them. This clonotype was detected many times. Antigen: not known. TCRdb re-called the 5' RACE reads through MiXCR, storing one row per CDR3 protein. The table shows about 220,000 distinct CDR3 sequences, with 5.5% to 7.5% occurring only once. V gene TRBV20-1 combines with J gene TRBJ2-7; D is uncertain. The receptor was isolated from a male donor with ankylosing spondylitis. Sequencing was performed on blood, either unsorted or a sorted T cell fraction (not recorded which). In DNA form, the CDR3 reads TGCAGTGCTGACGACAACTACGAGCAGTACTTC. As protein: CSADDNYEQYF.